This TCR beta chain came from a study of T-cell memory formation after mild COVID-19. The study, taken as a whole, reports: Contracting CD4+ clones were located mainly in CM and EM, and CD8+ clones in EMRA. Some responding clones appeared in pre-infection memory, suggesting cross-reactive memory joined.

Notes on this clonotype: What it binds is unknown.

One entry per CDR3 protein, called by TCRdb with MiXCR from the 5' RACE reads. The sample records roughly 300,000 distinct CDR3 sequences, roughly an eighth being singletons. This CDR3 has 13 amino acids. Germline CDR1 SQVTM, CDR2 ANQGSEA. V lost 6 bases and J lost 8, with 17 bases in between. The TCR comes from a man younger than 35 who had mild COVID-19 (a few samples of this study predate the infection). Cell type and time point are not known. The V gene is TRBV29-1, the J gene TRBJ2-1; weak D call: TRBD1 (6 bases). The sequencing sample was made of PBMCs or a T cell subset sorted from them (not recorded which). This CDR3 is CSVSSGTIDEQFF. As DNA, the CDR3 is TGCAGCGTCAGCTCCGGGACAATCGATGAGCAGTTCTTC.